Reported below is one T cell receptor (beta chain). Its antigen is not identified. V shed 5 bases and J shed 1 base, with 11 bases lying between them. The CDR3 consists of 14 residues. CDR1 is SGHVS, CDR2 FNYEAQ, per germline. These data originate in a study of blood T cells in healthy people across ages. Primers used in a second PCR of roughly 6 to 11 cycles were a sample-barcoded 5' primer and a J-beta primer mix. Every sample gave at least 2.5 million paired-end reads containing CDR3. TCRdb re-called the 5' RACE reads with MiXCR, one entry per CDR3 protein. The sample includes about 670,000 distinct CDR3 sequences, less than 45% seen only once; the top ten take around 30%. The study's findings and limits: Diversity was higher, and naive CD4+ cells more numerous, in long-lived donors than in aged donors. Donor CMV status, an unknown factor, possibly confounded changes in expanded clonotypes.

This TCR was recovered from a man older than 75 in good health. Sample: blood. The chain couples TRBV7-6 to TRBJ1-1, with D maybe TRBD1 (6 bases). The CDR3 DNA follows: TGTGCCAGCAGCCCAGCGACAGGGAACACTGAAGCTTTCTTT. Translation gives CASSPATGNTEAFF.